This TCR beta chain comes out of a study of blood T cell repertoires in COVID-19. Study overall: Some COVID-19 samples were acute and others convalescent; all came from the United States, Italy and Spain.

Produced via immunoSEQ multiplex PCR; TCRdb's table is partial and in-frame only. This sample has about 38,000 clones; 85% occur once, and the top ten carry roughly 5%. This clone has only one observation. The CDR3 sequence is 14 residues long. CDR1 LGHDT and CDR2 YNNKEL come from the germline V gene (reference sequence). V was shortened by 4 bases and J by 4 bases, with 10 bases between the two germline ends. The sequencing sample was made of peripheral blood. The clonotype originates from a man over 45 with active COVID-19. The V call is TRBV3-1 (or the pseudogene TRBV3-2), the J call TRBJ1-4; D might be TRBD1 (5 bases). Here the CDR3 reads CASSLGANNEKLFF. The CDR3 bases are TGTGCCAGCAGCCTAGGGGCCAATAATGAAAAACTGTTTTTT.